A single T cell receptor beta chain is shown here with its context. Its antigen is not known. The PCR made use of 60 Vbeta and 13 Jbeta primers. The table came from immunoSEQ multiplex PCR; TCRdb's copy has only in-frame clones and leaves some out. This sample has about 110,000 clones; 79% occur once, and the top ten carry 3%. The CDR3 extends over 13 amino acids. Per germline, CDR1 LNHDA and CDR2 SQIVND (reference sequence). V lost 3 bases and J lost 11; bases outside the gene matches: 5. The data were obtained in a study of cytomegalovirus exposure and HLA in healthy donors. Study-level points and caveats: A likely sequencing artifact accounted for one observed cluster of highly shared sequence variants. Certain indistinguishable V segments, among them TRBV6-2 and TRBV6-3, were excluded.

This clonotype originated in a woman aged 18-35 years in good health and CMV-seropositive. Sequencing was performed on PBMCs. V and J are TRBV19 and TRBJ1-3; 9 nucleotides line up with TRBD1. The CDR3 nucleotides are TGTGCCAGTAGTATCGCCCGGACAGGGGCCATATATTTT. This codes for CASSIARTGAIYF. The full variable domain, its missing parts supplied by reference TRBV19 and TRBJ1-3, is DGGITQSPKYLFRKEGQNVTLSCEQNLNHDAMYWYRQDPGQGLRLIYYSQIVNDFQKGDIAEGYSVSREKKESFPLTVTSAQKNPTAFYLCASSIARTGAIYFGEGSWLTVV.